The 2 T cell receptor beta chains in this list originate from one sample, sequenced in a study of vaccination effects on CD4 cells after COVID-19. Antigen-specific CD4+ T cells were expanded (with viral peptide pools) by the ViraFEST assay ahead of sequencing. CD4+ T cells were isolated after about nine days of culture. It was between March and December 2020 that the person had a SARS-CoV-2 infection confirmed by PCR. These TCRs are of unknown antigen specificity. Assay used: immunoSEQ multiplex PCR; TCRdb lists only in-frame clones, some missing. The sample consists of tens of thousands of clones, more than 75% of them appearing once. Here the sequenced sample was CD4+ T cells from PBMCs cultured with HIV peptides, taken before COVID-19 vaccination. Subset meaning: HIV-1 Nef peptide pool negative control/reference culture. These receptors originate from a human donor who had a prior SARS-CoV-2 infection.

The V call is TRBV25-1, the J call TRBJ2-7, with D tentatively TRBD2 (7 bases). The V gene lost 0 bases and the J gene lost 1 base, with 13 bases spanning the gap. CDR1 is MGHDK and CDR2 is SYGVNS in the germline V gene. The CDR3 totals 16 residues. This CDR3 reads CASSEYPAGASYEQYF. The CDR3 nucleotides read TGTGCCAGCAGTGAATATCCTGCGGGGGCGTCCTACGAGCAGTACTTC.

The chain carries TRBV15 and TRBJ1-1; D is uncertain. The ends were cut back, 0 bases at V and 1 base at J, with 9 bases in the middle. The CDR3 length is 15 residues. The germline CDR1 and CDR2 sequences are LNHNV and YYDKDF (reference sequence). The CDR3 DNA reads TGTGCCACCAGCAGAGATTCGCGGGAGAACACTGAAGCTTTCTTT. This sequence encodes CATSRDSRENTEAFF.